Given below is one T cell receptor beta chain in context. Its target is not known. The sample originates from a study of Ad26.COV2.S vaccination and SARS-CoV-2 variants. Study overall: Ad26.COV2.S given intramuscularly, once or twice 56 days apart. Findings and limits, study-wide: Ad26.COV2.S recipients had broader spike-specific TCRs (P = 0.0014). TCR breadth and depth analyses may have underestimated total T cell responses.

The table came from immunoSEQ multiplex PCR; TCRdb's copy has only in-frame clones and leaves some out. Of 350,000 to 500,000 clones listed, about 90% are singletons. V was trimmed by 0 bases and J by 0 bases, leaving 12 bases between them. The CDR3 runs to 17 residues. CDR1 is SGDLS, CDR2 YYNGEE, per germline. The treatment denotes: about 20 received Ad26.COV2.S at low or high dose, single or two shots; 5 received placebo; per-sample allocation not given. All samples were drawn on day 63, counting from the first vaccine or placebo injection. An Ad26 vector expressing Wuhan-strain SARS-CoV-2 spike constituted the vaccine.

This clonotype originated in a person between 18 and 65 years old who received the Ad26.COV2.S COVID-19 vaccine or a placebo. The specimen was peripheral blood, collected in a trial of Ad26.COV2.S vaccine versus placebo. This rearrangement joins TRBV9 to TRBJ2-2, with a tentative D call TRBD2 (6 bases). In nucleotides, the CDR3 is TGTGCCAGCAGCGTAGTGGACGGCGGGGCGAACACCGGGGAGCTGTTTTTT. As protein: CASSVVDGGANTGELFF.